This T cell receptor beta chain was profiled in a study of CD8 T cells in ankylosing spondylitis. This clonotype came up many times. The antigen remains unidentified. Via MiXCR, TCRdb re-called the 5' RACE reads, giving one row per CDR3 protein. This table has some 250,000 distinct CDR3 sequences, approximately 11% appearing once. Study results and caveats: Reports of some motif variants in reactive arthritis synovial fluid and blood predate this one.

Germline V lookup: CDR1 MGHRA, CDR2 YSYEKL. Trimming shortened V by 2 bases and J by 4 bases, and 12 bases separated the two germline ends. The CDR3 is 15 residues long. The genes are TRBV4-1 and TRBJ2-1; D not resolved. The sample comprised blood, either unsorted or a sorted T cell fraction (not recorded which). The TCR comes from a male donor with ankylosing spondylitis or in good health (not recorded which). The CDR3 protein is CASSQITTRYNEQFF. CDR3 DNA: TGCGCCAGCAGCCAAATCACCACGAGGTACAATGAGCAGTTCTTC.